This T cell receptor (beta chain) was obtained from a study of T cell responses to AZD1222 COVID-19 vaccine. Findings of the study overall: Clonal diversity was possibly underestimated, and white British individuals and females predominated among donors. Increases in Spike-specific TCR breadth and depth were seen after two AZD1222 doses.

Libraries were prepared by immunoSEQ multiplex PCR; TCRdb keeps only in-frame clonotypes and omits some of them. The sample records 120,000 to 150,000 clones, around 90% being singletons. Trimming stripped 7 bases from V and 4 bases from J, with 20 bases between. Per the germline V gene, CDR1 is GTSNPN and CDR2 is SVGIG (reference sequence). The CDR3 contains 14 residues. As concerns this clone: Its antigen is unidentified.

This sequence originates from an adult in good health. The sample in question was peripheral blood, obtained on day 0 of AZD1222 vaccination. This chain links TRBV30 with TRBJ2-7; TRBD1 is a possible D gene (5 bases). CDR3 sequence reads: CASGSRRGAYEQYF. In DNA form, the CDR3 reads TGTGCCTCCGGTAGTCGTCGTGGGGCATACGAGCAGTACTTC.